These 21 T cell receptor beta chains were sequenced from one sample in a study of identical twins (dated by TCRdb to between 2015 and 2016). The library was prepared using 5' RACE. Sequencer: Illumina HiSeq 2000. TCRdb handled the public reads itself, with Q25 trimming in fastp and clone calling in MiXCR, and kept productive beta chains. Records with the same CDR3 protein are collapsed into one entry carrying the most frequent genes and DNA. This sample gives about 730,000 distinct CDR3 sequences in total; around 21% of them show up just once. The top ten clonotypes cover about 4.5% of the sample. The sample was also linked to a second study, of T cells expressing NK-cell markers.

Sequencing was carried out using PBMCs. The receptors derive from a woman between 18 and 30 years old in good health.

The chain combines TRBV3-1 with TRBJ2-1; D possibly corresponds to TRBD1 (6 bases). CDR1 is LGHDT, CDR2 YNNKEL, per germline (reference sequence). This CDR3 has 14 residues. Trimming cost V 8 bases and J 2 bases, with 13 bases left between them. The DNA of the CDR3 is TGTGCCAGCGTCAATAGACAGGCCTACAATGAGCAGTTCTTC. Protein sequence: CASVNRQAYNEQFF.

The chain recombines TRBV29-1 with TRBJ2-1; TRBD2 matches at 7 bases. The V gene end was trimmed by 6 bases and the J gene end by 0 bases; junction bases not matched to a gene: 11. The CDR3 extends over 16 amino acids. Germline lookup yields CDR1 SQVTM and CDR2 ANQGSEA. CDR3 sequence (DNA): TGCAGCGTCGATTCAACTAGCGCCATCTCCTACAATGAGCAGTTCTTC. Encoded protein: CSVDSTSAISYNEQFF.

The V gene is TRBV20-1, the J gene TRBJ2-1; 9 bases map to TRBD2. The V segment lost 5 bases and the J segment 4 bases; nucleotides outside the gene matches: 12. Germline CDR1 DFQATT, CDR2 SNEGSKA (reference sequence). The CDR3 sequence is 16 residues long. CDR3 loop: CSAQRTSEGGYNEQFF. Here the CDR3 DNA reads TGCAGTGCTCAAAGGACTAGCGAGGGGGGTTACAATGAGCAGTTCTTC.

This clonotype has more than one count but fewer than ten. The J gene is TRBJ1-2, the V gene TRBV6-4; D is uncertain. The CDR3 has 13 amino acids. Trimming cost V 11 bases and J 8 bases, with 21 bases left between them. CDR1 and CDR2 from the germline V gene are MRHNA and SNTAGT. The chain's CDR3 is CAGSGRTGTGYTF. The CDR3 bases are TGTGCCGGATCCGGGAGGACGGGTACGGGCTACACCTTC.

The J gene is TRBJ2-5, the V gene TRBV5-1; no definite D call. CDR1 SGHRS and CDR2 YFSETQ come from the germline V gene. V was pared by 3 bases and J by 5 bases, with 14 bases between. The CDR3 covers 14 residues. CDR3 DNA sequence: TGCGCCAGCAGCTATATCGCAGTTGGCGAGACCCAGTACTTC. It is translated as CASSYIAVGETQYF.

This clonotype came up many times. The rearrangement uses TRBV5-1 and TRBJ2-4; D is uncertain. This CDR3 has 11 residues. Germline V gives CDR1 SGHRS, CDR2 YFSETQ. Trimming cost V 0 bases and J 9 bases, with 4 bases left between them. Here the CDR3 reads CASSLDTIQYF. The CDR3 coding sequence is TGCGCCAGCAGCTTGGACACCATTCAGTACTTC.

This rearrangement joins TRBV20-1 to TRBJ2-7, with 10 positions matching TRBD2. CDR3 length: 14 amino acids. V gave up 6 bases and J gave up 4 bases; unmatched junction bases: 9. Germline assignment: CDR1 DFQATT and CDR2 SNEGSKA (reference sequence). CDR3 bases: TGCAGTGCCAAATTGGCTAGCGGGAGATACGAGCAGTACTTC. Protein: CSAKLASGRYEQYF.

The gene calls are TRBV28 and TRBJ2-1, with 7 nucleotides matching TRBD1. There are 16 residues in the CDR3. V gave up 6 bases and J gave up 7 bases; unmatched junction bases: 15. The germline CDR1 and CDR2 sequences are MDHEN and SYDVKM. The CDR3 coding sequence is TGTGCCAGCAGCTCCGTGACAGGGCTAATAGGGAATGAGCAGTTCTTC. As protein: CASSSVTGLIGNEQFF. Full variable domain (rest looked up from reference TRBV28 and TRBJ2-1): DVKVTQSSRYLVKRTGEKVFLECVQDMDHENMFWYRQDPGLGLRLIYFSYDVKMKEKGDIPEGYSVSREKKERFSLILESASTNQTSMYLCASSSVTGLIGNEQFFGPGTRLTVL.

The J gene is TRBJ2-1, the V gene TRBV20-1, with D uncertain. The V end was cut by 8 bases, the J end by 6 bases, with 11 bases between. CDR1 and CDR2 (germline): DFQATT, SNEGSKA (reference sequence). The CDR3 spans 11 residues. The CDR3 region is CSSLFPNEQFF. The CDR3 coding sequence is TGCAGTTCTCTGTTTCCCAATGAGCAGTTCTTC.

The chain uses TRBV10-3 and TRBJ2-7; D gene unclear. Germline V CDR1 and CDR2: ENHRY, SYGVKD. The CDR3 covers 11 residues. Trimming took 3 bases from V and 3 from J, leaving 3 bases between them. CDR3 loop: CAISDFYEQYF. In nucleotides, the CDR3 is TGTGCCATCAGTGATTTCTACGAGCAGTACTTC.

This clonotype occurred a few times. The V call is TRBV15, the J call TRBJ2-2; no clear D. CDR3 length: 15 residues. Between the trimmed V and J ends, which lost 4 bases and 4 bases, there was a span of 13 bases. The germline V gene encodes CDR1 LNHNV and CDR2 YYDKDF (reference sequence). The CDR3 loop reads CATSMAEGRTGELFF. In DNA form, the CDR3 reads TGTGCCACCAGCATGGCCGAAGGGCGCACCGGGGAGCTGTTTTTT.

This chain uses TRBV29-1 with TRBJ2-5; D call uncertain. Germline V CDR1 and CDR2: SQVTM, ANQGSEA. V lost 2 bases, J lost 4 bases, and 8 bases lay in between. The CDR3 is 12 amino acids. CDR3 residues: CSVELTGETQYF. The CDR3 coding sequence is TGCAGCGTTGAACTAACGGGAGAGACCCAGTACTTC. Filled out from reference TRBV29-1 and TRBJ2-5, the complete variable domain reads SAVISQKPSRDICQRGTSLTIQCQVDSQVTMMFWYRQQPGQSLTLIATANQGSEATYESGFVIDKFPISRPNLTFSTLTVSNMSPEDSSIYLCSVELTGETQYFGPGTRLLVL.

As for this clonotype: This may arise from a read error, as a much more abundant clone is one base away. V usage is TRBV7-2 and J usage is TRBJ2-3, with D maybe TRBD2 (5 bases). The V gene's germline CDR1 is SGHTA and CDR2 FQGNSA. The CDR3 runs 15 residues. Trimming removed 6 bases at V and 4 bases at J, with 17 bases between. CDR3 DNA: TGTGCCAGCAGTTCATGGACGGGAAACTCAGATACGCAGTATTTT. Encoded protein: CASSSWTGNSDTQYF.

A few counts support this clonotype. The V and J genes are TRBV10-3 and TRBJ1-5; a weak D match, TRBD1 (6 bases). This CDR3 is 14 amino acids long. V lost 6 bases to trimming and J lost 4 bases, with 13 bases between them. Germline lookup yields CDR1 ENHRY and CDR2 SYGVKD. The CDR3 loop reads CAISQGQLNQPQHF. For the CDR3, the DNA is TGTGCCATCAGCCAAGGACAGCTAAATCAGCCCCAGCATTTT.

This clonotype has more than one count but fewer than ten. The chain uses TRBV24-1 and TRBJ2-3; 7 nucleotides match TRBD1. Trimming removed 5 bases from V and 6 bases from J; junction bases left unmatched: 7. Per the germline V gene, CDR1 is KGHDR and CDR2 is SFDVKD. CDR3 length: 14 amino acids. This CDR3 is CATSARGLGDTQYF. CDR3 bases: TGTGCCACCAGTGCAAGGGGGCTAGGGGATACGCAGTATTTT.

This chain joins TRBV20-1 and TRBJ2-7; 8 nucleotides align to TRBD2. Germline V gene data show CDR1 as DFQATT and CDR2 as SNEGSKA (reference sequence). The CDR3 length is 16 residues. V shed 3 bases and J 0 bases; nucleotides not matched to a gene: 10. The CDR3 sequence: CSASTGLGAHSYEQYF. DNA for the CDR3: TGCAGTGCTAGTACGGGACTAGGGGCCCACTCCTACGAGCAGTACTTC.

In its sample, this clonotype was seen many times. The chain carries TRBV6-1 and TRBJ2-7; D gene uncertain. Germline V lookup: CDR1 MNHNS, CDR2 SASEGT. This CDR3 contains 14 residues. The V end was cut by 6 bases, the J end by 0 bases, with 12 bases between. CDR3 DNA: TGTGCCAGCAGCCCCGACCGGAGCTCCTACGAGCAGTACTTC. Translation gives CASSPDRSSYEQYF.

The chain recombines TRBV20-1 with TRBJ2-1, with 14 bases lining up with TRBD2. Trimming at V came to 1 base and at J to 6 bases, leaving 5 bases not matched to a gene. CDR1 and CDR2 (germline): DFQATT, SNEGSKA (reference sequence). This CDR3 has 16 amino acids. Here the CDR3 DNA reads TGCAGTGCTAGAGGACTAGCGGGAGGGCCGAGCAATGAGCAGTTCTTC. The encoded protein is CSARGLAGGPSNEQFF.

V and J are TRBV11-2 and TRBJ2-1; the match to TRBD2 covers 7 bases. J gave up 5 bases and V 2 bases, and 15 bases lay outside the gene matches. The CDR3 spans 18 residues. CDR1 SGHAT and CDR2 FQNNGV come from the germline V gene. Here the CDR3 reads CASSLNPGRLAANNEQFF. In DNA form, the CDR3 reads TGTGCCAGCAGCTTAAATCCGGGTAGGCTAGCGGCCAACAATGAGCAGTTCTTC. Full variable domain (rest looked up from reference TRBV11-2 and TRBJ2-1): EAGVAQSPRYKIIEKRQSVAFWCNPISGHATLYWYQQILGQGPKLLIQFQNNGVVDDSQLPKDRFSAERLKGVDSTLKIQPAKLEDSAVYLCASSLNPGRLAANNEQFFGPGTRLTVL.

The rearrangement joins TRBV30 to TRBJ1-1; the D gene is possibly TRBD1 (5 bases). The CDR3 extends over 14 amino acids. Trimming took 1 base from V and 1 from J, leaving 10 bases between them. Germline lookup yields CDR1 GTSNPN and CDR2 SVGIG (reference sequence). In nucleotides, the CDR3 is TGTGCCTGGAGTGCCCCCCAGGGGAACACTGAAGCTTTCTTT. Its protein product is CAWSAPQGNTEAFF.

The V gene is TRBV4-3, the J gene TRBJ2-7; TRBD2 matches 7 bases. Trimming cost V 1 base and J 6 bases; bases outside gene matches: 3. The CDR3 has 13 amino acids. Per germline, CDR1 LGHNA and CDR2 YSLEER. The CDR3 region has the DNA TGCGCCAGCAGCCAAGGACTAGCTCTCGAGCAGTACTTC. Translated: CASSQGLALEQYF.